A single sample is the source of the 20 T cell receptor beta chains below, sequenced in a study of response to subunit inactivated influenza vaccine. TCRdb passed the RT-PCR reads through MiXCR, listing each CDR3 protein once. The repertoire consists of about 540,000 distinct CDR3 sequences, with approximately 24% occurring once and the leading ten covering 2.5% to 3.5%. The data also belong to a second study, concerning T cells expressing NK-cell markers. Turning to that study: For TCR beta, cDNA was produced by 5'RACE template switching with UMIs.

This specimen was CD4+ T cells sorted from PBMCs, taken 11 to 12 days after vaccination. These receptors were taken from a man over 45 who received an inactivated influenza vaccine.

The rearrangement joins TRBV9 to TRBJ2-1; 12 positions match TRBD2. J was trimmed by 3 bases and V by 8 bases; bases with no gene match: 6. Germline V CDR1 and CDR2: SGDLS, YYNGEE. The CDR3 loop spans 15 amino acids. In DNA form, the CDR3 reads TGTGCCAGTGCACGGACTAGCGGGGACTACAATGAGCAGTTCTTC. As protein: CASARTSGDYNEQFF.

The gene calls are TRBV12-3 or TRBV12-4 and TRBJ2-1, with D unresolved. V lost 5 bases and J 5 bases, leaving 10 bases between the germline ends. CDR3 length equals 13 residues. The CDR3 spells CASSRDPNNEQFF. CDR3 sequence (DNA): TGTGCCAGCAGTAGGGATCCCAACAATGAGCAGTTCTTC.

V usage is TRBV7-3 and J usage is TRBJ2-7; 10 positions match TRBD1. The V segment lost 5 bases and the J segment 2 bases; nucleotides outside the gene matches: 6. There are 15 residues in the CDR3. CDR1 and CDR2 (germline): SGHTA, FQGTGA. DNA of the CDR3: TGTGCCAGCAGCCCAGGGACAGGGGCCACCTACGAGCAGTACTTC. Its translation is CASSPGTGATYEQYF.

The chain recombines TRBV7-9 with TRBJ1-2; D unresolved. V was cut by 5 bases and J by 5 bases, with 21 bases left in between. Germline assignment: CDR1 SEHNR and CDR2 FQNEAQ (reference sequence). The CDR3 length is 16 residues. The CDR3 reads CASSSPTRELAYGYTF. CDR3 sequence (DNA): TGTGCCAGCAGCAGCCCGACACGAGAGTTGGCGTATGGCTACACCTTC.

As concerns this clonotype: The germline gene is not matched at one end of the junction; a read error may be the cause. The V and J genes are TRBV7-6 and TRBJ1-1; 9 positions match TRBD1. CDR1 is SGHVS, CDR2 FNYEAQ, per germline. CDR3 size: 14 residues. CDR3 DNA: TGTGCCAGCAGCTCCGGACAGGGGAACTCTGAAGCTTTCTTT. It specifies CASSSGQGNSEAFF.

The chain couples TRBV27 to TRBJ2-1, with 9 bases matching TRBD1. This CDR3 comprises 15 residues. Unmatched junction bases numbered 5, after V lost 4 bases and J lost 4 bases. Germline V gives CDR1 MNHEY, CDR2 SMNVEV (reference sequence). The CDR3 bases are TGTGCCAGCAGTTCACAGGGGGCTTATTACAATGAGCAGTTCTTC. This encodes CASSSQGAYYNEQFF.

The rearrangement joins TRBV27 to TRBJ2-7; TRBD2 aligns across 13 bases. This CDR3 is built from 16 residues. Unmatched junction bases numbered 5, after V lost 6 bases and J lost 0 bases. Germline-derived CDR1 and CDR2 are MNHEY and SMNVEV (reference sequence). The CDR3 protein is CASRSLAGGPSYEQYF. CDR3 DNA: TGTGCCAGCAGATCACTAGCGGGGGGGCCCTCCTACGAGCAGTACTTC.

This sequence joins TRBV6-2 or TRBV6-3 and TRBJ2-5; D remains ambiguous. The V end lost 0 bases, the J end lost 2 bases, and 13 bases lay between the germline ends. This CDR3 comprises 16 residues. Germline loops: CDR1 MNHEY, CDR2 SVGEGT. CDR3 bases: TGTGCCAGCAGTTACTCCTTTGGATACGGTCAAGAGACCCAGTACTTC. Residues: CASSYSFGYGQETQYF.

This clonotype showed up just a few times. The chain is built from TRBV5-1 and TRBJ2-5; tentatively, D is TRBD2 (5 bases). The CDR3 is 15 amino acids. The V gene's germline CDR1 is SGHRS and CDR2 YFSETQ. V gave up 1 base and J gave up 2 bases, with 12 bases separating them. The CDR3 DNA is TGCGCCAGCAGCTTGATGTCGGGAACTCAAGAGACCCAGTACTTC. It encodes CASSLMSGTQETQYF.

In this sample, this clonotype turned up many times. This rearrangement joins TRBV28 to TRBJ2-7; TRBD2 is a possible D gene (5 bases). Germline V CDR1 and CDR2: MDHEN, SYDVKM. The CDR3 contains 14 residues. Between the trimmed V and J ends, which lost 7 bases and 0 bases, there was a span of 13 bases. The CDR3 is CASIEGLSSYEQYF. The DNA for the CDR3 is TGTGCCAGCATCGAGGGATTGAGCTCCTACGAGCAGTACTTC.

This clonotype was detected a few times. This chain connects TRBV2 to TRBJ2-1; D perhaps matches TRBD1 (5 bases). Germline CDR1 SNHLY, CDR2 FYNNEI. This CDR3 comprises 13 residues. The V end lost 2 bases, the J end lost 6 bases, and 8 bases lay between the germline ends. CDR3 residues: CASSEFTGNEQFF. CDR3 DNA: TGTGCCAGCAGTGAATTCACAGGCAATGAGCAGTTCTTC.

This clonotype was seen only a few times. The gene calls are TRBV5-6 and TRBJ2-7; the D call may be TRBD1 or TRBD2 (7 bases each). Germline V lookup: CDR1 SGHDT, CDR2 YYEEEE. This CDR3 contains 13 residues. V lost 6 bases to trimming and J lost 5 bases, with 15 bases between them. CDR3: CASIRGGGDEQYF. CDR3 nucleotides: TGTGCCAGCATCCGGGGAGGGGGCGACGAGCAGTACTTC.

At least ten counts were recorded for this clonotype. The chain recombines TRBV5-1 with TRBJ2-2; no firm D call. CDR3 length equals 16 residues. V was shortened by 4 bases and J by 2 bases, with 15 bases between the two germline ends. The germline V gene has CDR1 SGHRS and CDR2 YFSETQ. The CDR3: CASSLRAASNTGELFF. The CDR3 bases are TGCGCCAGCAGCCTCCGGGCCGCTAGTAACACCGGGGAGCTGTTTTTT.

This clonotype was found a few times. The rearrangement links TRBV20-1 to TRBJ1-1; D not resolved. Trimming stripped 1 base from V and 6 bases from J, with 6 bases between. This CDR3 is built from 11 residues. Per the germline V gene, CDR1 is DFQATT and CDR2 is SNEGSKA (reference sequence). CDR3 region: CSARVGPEAFF. CDR3 nucleotide sequence: TGCAGTGCTAGAGTTGGCCCTGAAGCTTTCTTT.

The rearrangement joins TRBV28 to TRBJ2-7; the D gene is possibly TRBD1 (6 bases). Germline V gene lookup returns CDR1 MDHEN and CDR2 SYDVKM. The germline V and J ends were trimmed by 1 base and 0 bases, with 16 bases remaining between them. The CDR3 is made up of 17 amino acids. In DNA, the CDR3 is TGTGCCAGCAGTTTATTCCCCCGCAGGGGTAACTCCTACGAGCAGTACTTC. As protein: CASSLFPRRGNSYEQYF.

This clonotype appeared a few times. This chain connects TRBV14 to TRBJ2-3, with 8 nucleotides matching TRBD1. This CDR3 contains 16 residues. The V gene's germline CDR1 is SGHDN and CDR2 FVKESK. J lost 5 bases, V lost 1 base, and 8 bases had no gene match. CDR3 region: CASSQVWDRREDTQYF. CDR3 DNA sequence: TGTGCCAGCAGCCAAGTTTGGGACAGGAGAGAAGATACGCAGTATTTT.

In DNA, the CDR3 is TGTGCCAGCAGCCAAGGCCGTAGCGGGAGAGGGTATGAGCAGTTCTTC. Protein product: CASSQGRSGRGYEQFF. The rearrangement links TRBV14 to TRBJ2-1, with 9 bases aligning to TRBD2. J lost 8 bases, V lost 1 base, and 9 bases had no gene match. This CDR3 region has 16 residues. Germline V gives CDR1 SGHDN, CDR2 FVKESK.

With respect to this clonotype: Its ends do not fully match the called genes, so a read error is possible. DNA for the CDR3: TGTGCCAGCAGTTACGGGACAGGGAACTACGAGCAGGACTTC. Residues: CASSYGTGNYEQDF. This chain links TRBV6-5 with TRBJ2-7; 9 nucleotides align to TRBD1. Germline loops: CDR1 MNHEY, CDR2 SVGAGI. The CDR3 is made up of 14 amino acids.

The chain has TRBV20-1 and TRBJ1-5; D perhaps matches TRBD1 (5 bases). The CDR3 has 14 amino acids. Germline CDR1 reads DFQATT; CDR2 reads SNEGSKA (reference sequence). V was trimmed by 4 bases and J by 2 bases, leaving 12 bases between them. CDR3 in DNA: TGCAGTGCTATCCCGGGAGGGGGCAATCAGCCCCAGCATTTT. The encoded protein is CSAIPGGGNQPQHF.

The chain carries TRBV12-3 or TRBV12-4 and TRBJ1-1, with a possible D match to TRBD1 (5 bases). V was trimmed by 6 bases and J by 1 base, leaving 9 bases between them. The CDR3 extends over 13 amino acids. The CDR3 spells CASRGDWNTEAFF. CDR3 bases: TGTGCCAGCAGAGGGGACTGGAACACTGAAGCTTTCTTT.